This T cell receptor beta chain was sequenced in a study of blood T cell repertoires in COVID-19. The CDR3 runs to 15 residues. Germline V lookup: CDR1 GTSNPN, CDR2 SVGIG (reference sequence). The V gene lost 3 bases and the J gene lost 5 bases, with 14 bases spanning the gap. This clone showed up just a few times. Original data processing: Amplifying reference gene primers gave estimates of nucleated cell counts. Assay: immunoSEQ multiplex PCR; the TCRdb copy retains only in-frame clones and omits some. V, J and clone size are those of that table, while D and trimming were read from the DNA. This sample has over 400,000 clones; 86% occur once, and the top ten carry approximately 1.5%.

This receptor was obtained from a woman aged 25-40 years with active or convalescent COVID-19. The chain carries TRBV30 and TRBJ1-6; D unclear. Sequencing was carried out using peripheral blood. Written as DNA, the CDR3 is TGTGCCTGGAGGGCAACCGACCAGGATAATTCACCCCTCCACTTT. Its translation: CAWRATDQDNSPLHF.